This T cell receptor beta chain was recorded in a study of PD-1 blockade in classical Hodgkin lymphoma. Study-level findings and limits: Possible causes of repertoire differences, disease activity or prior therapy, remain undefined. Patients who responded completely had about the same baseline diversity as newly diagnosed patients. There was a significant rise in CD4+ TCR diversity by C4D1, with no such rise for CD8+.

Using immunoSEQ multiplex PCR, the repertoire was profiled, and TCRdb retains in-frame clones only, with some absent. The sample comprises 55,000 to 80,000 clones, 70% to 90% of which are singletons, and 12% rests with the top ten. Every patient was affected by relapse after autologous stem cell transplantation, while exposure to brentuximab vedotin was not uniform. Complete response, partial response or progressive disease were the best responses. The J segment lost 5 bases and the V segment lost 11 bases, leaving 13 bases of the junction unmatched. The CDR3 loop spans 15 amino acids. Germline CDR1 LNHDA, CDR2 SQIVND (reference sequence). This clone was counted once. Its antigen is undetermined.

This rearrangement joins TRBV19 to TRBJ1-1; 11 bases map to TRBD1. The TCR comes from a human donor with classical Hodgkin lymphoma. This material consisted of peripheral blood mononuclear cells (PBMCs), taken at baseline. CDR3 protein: CASTGPDRGPTEAFF. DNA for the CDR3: TGTGCCTCAACCGGGCCGGACAGGGGGCCTACTGAAGCTTTCTTT.